This T cell receptor beta chain was found in a study of graft-versus-host responses after intestinal transplantation. Details on this clone: Its antigen is as yet unknown.

Sequencing used immunoSEQ multiplex PCR; TCRdb keeps in-frame clones, though not all of them. The sample has around 88,000 clones, 80% to 95% seen once. This CDR3 is built from 17 residues. V was pared by 3 bases and J by 5 bases, with 19 bases between. Germline values: CDR1 MGHRA, CDR2 YSYEKL. Study findings and constraints: Present in recipient marrow, GvH clones included some that appeared first in ileum or blood.

The sequence was collected from a human donor who was the organ donor for an intestinal transplant. This chain joins TRBV4-1 and TRBJ2-2; tentatively, D is TRBD1 (6 bases). Sequencing used unstimulated CD8+ T cells sorted from spleen or lymph node cells, obtained before transplant. CDR3 nucleotides: TGCGCCAGCAGCCAGGGGATCATAGGGGGAAATACCGGGGAGCTGTTTTTT. This sequence encodes CASSQGIIGGNTGELFF.